The 5 T cell receptor beta chains in this list originate from one sample, sequenced in a study of blood T cell repertoires in COVID-19. TCRdb's copy holds only in-frame clones and misses some; the assay was immunoSEQ multiplex PCR. The sample has 650,000 to 800,000 clones; approximately 90% are singletons. The sequenced sample consisted of peripheral blood. All receptors come from a woman aged 18 to 35 with acute or convalescent COVID-19.

This clone showed up just once. This chain uses TRBV5-1 with TRBJ2-7; maybe TRBD2 (6 bases). This CDR3 is 14 amino acids long. Trimming removed 2 bases at V and 3 bases at J, with 12 bases between. CDR1 and CDR2 from the germline V gene are SGHRS and YFSETQ. CDR3 protein: CASSFGSLLYEQYF. Written as DNA, the CDR3 is TGCGCCAGCAGCTTCGGGAGCTTACTCTACGAGCAGTACTTC.

CDR3 amino acids: CASSQVAGVDEQYF. Written as DNA, the CDR3 is TGTGCCAGCAGCCAAGTTGCAGGGGTCGACGAGCAGTACTTC. This chain joins TRBV3-1 (or the pseudogene TRBV3-2) and TRBJ2-7, with D possibly matching TRBD1 (6 bases). Germline loops: CDR1 LGHDT, CDR2 YNNKEL (reference sequence). V shed 1 base and J shed 5 bases, with 12 bases lying between them. This CDR3 spans 14 amino acids.

CDR3 sequence (DNA): TGTGCCAGCAGCGTATCAGACACAGATACGCAGTATTTT. This translates into CASSVSDTDTQYF. The chain combines TRBV9 with TRBJ2-3; D is unresolved. Germline CDR1 reads SGDLS; CDR2 reads YYNGEE. This CDR3 spans 13 amino acids. V lost 1 base, J lost 2 bases, and 5 bases lay in between.

The chain recombines TRBV29-1 with TRBJ1-4, with D possibly TRBD1 on 5 matching bases. Germline CDR1 and CDR2: SQVTM and ANQGSEA. The V and J ends lost 7 bases and 7 bases respectively, with 16 bases between them. The CDR3 has 13 amino acids. The CDR3 region has the DNA TGCAGCGCCGGCCTGGCAAGGGGTGAAAAACTGTTTTTT. Translation gives CSAGLARGEKLFF. Looking up the rest from reference TRBV29-1 and TRBJ1-4 gives the full variable domain: SAVISQKPSRDICQRGTSLTIQCQVDSQVTMMFWYRQQPGQSLTLIATANQGSEATYESGFVIDKFPISRPNLTFSTLTVSNMSPEDSSIYLCSAGLARGEKLFFGSGTQLSVL.

This chain uses TRBV18 with TRBJ2-7; 7 bases line up with TRBD2. With V trimmed by 3 bases and J by 2 bases, 10 bases remained unmatched. The CDR3 consists of 16 residues. Germline values: CDR1 KGHSH, CDR2 LQKENI. The CDR3 bases are TGTGCCAGCTCACCGGGGGGGATTTTACCAGCCTACGAGCAGTACTTC. Translating it yields CASSPGGILPAYEQYF.